This T cell receptor beta chain derives from a study of molecular identifiers for immune sequencing clone quantification. As for the study in general: RNA from about 20,000 or 100,000 naive CD8 cells was split five ways in replicates, with four sequenced.

Looked up from germline, CDR1 is LNHDA and CDR2 is SQIVND (reference sequence). Trimming stripped 1 base from V and 0 bases from J, with 15 bases between. The CDR3 has 18 residues. This clonotype was observed a handful of times. Naive CD8 T cells were picked out by sorting for CD8+CD4-CCR7+CD45RA+. As previously described, bulk TCR libraries were made using listed TCR primers. TCRdb processed the PCR reads anew with MiXCR; each CDR3 protein has one entry. Among about 510,000 distinct CDR3 sequences listed, about a quarter were seen once. The sequencing input was naive CD8+ T cells from blood, with Jurkat cell RNA spiked in. Described subset: FACS-sorted CD8+CD4-CCR7+CD45RA+ naive T cells. The rearrangement uses TRBV19 and TRBJ2-2; D not certain. The clonotype originates from a human donor in good health. Some libraries in this study had Jurkat cell RNA spiked in. CDR3 in amino acids: CASSIVRSWGSNTGELFF. Written as DNA, the CDR3 is TGTGCCAGTAGTATAGTGAGGTCATGGGGATCGAACACCGGGGAGCTGTTTTTT.